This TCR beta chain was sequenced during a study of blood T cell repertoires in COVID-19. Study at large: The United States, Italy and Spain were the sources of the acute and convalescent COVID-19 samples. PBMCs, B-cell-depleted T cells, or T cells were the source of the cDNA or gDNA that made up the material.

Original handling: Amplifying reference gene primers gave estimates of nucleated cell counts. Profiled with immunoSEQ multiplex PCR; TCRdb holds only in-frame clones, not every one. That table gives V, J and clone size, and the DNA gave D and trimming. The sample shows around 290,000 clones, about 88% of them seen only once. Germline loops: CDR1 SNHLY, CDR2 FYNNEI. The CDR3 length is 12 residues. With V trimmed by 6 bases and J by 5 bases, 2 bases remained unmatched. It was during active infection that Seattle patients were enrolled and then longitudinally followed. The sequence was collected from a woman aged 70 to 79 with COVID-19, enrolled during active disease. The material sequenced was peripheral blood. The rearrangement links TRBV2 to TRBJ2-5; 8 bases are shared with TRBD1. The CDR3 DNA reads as TGTGCCAGCAGGAGACAGGGGGAGACCCAGTACTTC. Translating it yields CASRRQGETQYF.